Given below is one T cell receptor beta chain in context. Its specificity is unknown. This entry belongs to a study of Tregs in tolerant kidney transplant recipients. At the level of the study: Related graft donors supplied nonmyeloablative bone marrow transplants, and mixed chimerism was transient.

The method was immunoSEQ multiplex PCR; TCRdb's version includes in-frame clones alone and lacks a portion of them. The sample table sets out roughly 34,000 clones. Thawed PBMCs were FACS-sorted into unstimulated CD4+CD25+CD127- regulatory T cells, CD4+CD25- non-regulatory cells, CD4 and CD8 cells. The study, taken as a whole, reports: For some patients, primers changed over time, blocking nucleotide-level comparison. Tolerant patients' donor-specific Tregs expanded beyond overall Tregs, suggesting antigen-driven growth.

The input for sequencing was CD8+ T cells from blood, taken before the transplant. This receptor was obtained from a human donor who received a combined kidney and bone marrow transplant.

This CDR3 reads CSARDHNNPGQGSQETQYF. The sequenced part of the CDR3 DNA is TGCAGTGCTAGAGATCATAATAATCCGGGACAGGGTTCACAAGAGACC. The J gene is TRBJ2-5, the V gene TRBV20-1; 9 bases line up with TRBD1. The read comes to an end 3 residues before the CDR3 does, leaving the germline J gene to fill in the end. The CDR3 consists of 19 residues. Losses at the gene ends were 0 bases for V and 2 bases for J; bases not matched to a gene: 16. From germline, CDR1 is DFQATT and CDR2 SNEGSKA (reference sequence).